This TCR beta chain came from a study of regulatory T cells in long-lasting Graves disease. Time point defined: newly diagnosed GD, antithyroid drugs for less than 3 months. PBMCs provided the RNA from which the TCR library was made. The germline CDR1 and CDR2 sequences are KGHSH and LQKENI. V was trimmed by 0 bases and J by 0 bases, leaving 8 bases between them. This CDR3 has 15 amino acids. This clonotype was recorded at least ten times. Arm-PCR with iRepertoire HTBI primers amplified the CDR3 regions for these TCR beta libraries. TCRdb re-called the multiplex PCR reads through MiXCR, storing one row per CDR3 protein. Seen here are 360,000 or so distinct CDR3 sequences, 16% observed once, and the top ten hold roughly 30%. This sample also appeared in a second study, on T cells in Graves' hyperthyroidism and ophthalmopathy. That paper adds: A patient was excluded if there was uncontrolled infection, other autoimmune disease, pregnancy or lactation.

Specimen: peripheral blood mononuclear cells (PBMCs), collected at new diagnosis, from a patient treated with antithyroid drugs. The V call is TRBV18, the J call TRBJ1-1; D is ambiguous. This sequence was found in a man aged 35 to 55 with Graves disease. The CDR3 region is CASSPPRGMNTEAFF. CDR3 nucleotides: TGTGCCAGCTCACCACCGCGGGGAATGAACACTGAAGCTTTCTTT.